This TCR beta chain derives from a study of CD8 T cells in ankylosing spondylitis. A single record per CDR3 protein comes from TCRdb applying MiXCR to the 5' RACE reads. The table shows about 460,000 distinct CDR3 sequences, with over 4% occurring only once. Germline CDR1 reads DFQATT; CDR2 reads SNEGSKA (reference sequence). Losses at the gene ends were 3 bases for V and 2 bases for J; bases not matched to a gene: 6. The CDR3 is 14 amino acids. This clonotype occurred a few times. What it binds is not known. Regarding the study as a whole: A subset of motif variants has previously been described in the synovial fluid and blood of reactive arthritis. It appeared that ankylosing spondylitis blood was characterized by a TCR beta motif of fewer than ten highly homologous variants.

The clonotype originates from a male donor with ankylosing spondylitis. Sequencing was done on a sample of blood, either unsorted or a sorted T cell fraction (not recorded which). The genes are TRBV20-1 and TRBJ2-5, with TRBD2 identical over 7 bases. Written as DNA, the CDR3 is TGCAGTGCTAGTCCTCTAGCGGAACAAGAGACCCAGTACTTC. It yields the protein CSASPLAEQETQYF.